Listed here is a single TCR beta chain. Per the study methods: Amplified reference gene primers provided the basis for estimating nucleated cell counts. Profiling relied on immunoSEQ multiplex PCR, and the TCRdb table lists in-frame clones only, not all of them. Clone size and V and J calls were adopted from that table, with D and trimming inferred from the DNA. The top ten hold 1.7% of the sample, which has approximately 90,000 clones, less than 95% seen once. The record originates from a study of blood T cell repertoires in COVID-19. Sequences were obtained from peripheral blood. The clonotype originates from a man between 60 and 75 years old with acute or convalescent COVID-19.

CDR3 region: CASSLRYTSTGNTIYF. DNA for the CDR3: TGCGCCAGCAGCTTGCGGTATACCTCTACGGGAAACACCATATATTTT. This sequence joins TRBV5-1 and TRBJ1-3; D is uncertain. The germline CDR1 and CDR2 sequences are SGHRS and YFSETQ. The CDR3 is made up of 16 amino acids. Trimming took off 1 base at V and 4 bases at J, with 15 bases between the two ends.